This is a list of T cell receptor beta chains from one sample in a study of cytomegalovirus exposure and HLA in healthy donors. Using immunoSEQ multiplex PCR, the repertoire was profiled, and TCRdb retains in-frame clones only, with some absent. Here the sample spans about 110,000 clones, about 90% being singletons. Material for sequencing was PBMCs. The receptors originated from a woman under 30 in good health and CMV-seronegative. Each CDR3 is given with its conserved first and last residue. The D gene is left open where the match is weak. Size tells how often a clone was seen (once, few, many) or the class of an expanded clone, and some rows leave it out.

>TRBD1|TRBJ1-5|TRBV7-6|.
CASSLAQGGQPQHF
TGTGCCAGCAGCTTAGCTCAGGGGGGACAGCCCCAGCATTTT
>.|TRBJ2-3|TRBV4-3|.
CASSQEPGVLDTQYF
TGCGCCAGCAGCCAAGAGCCGGGTGTCCTGGATACGCAGTATTTT
>.|TRBJ1-2|TRBV7-9|.
CASSSAGTLLYGYTF
TGTGCCAGCAGCTCAGCCGGGACACTACTCTATGGCTACACCTTC
>TRBD2|TRBJ2-1|TRBV7-2|.
CASSVRLSGRVNEQFF
TGTGCCAGCAGCGTTCGGTTGAGCGGGAGAGTTAATGAGCAGTTCTTC
>TRBD1|TRBJ2-7|TRBV4-3|few
CASSQGIGQGSYEQYF
TGCGCCAGCAGCCAAGGGATCGGACAGGGAAGCTACGAGCAGTACTTC
>TRBD2|TRBJ2-3|TRBV7-2|once
CASSLWLAGEGGTDTQYF
TGTGCCAGCAGCTTATGGCTAGCGGGGGAAGGAGGGACAGATACGCAGTATTTT
>TRBD2|TRBJ2-4|TRBV2|.
CASSEAVLAEEAKNIQYF
TGTGCCAGCAGTGAAGCGGTACTAGCGGAAGAAGCCAAAAACATTCAGTACTTC
>.|TRBJ1-5|TRBV27|.
CASSLGPRVSQPQHF
TGTGCCAGCAGTTTAGGGCCCCGAGTCAGTCAGCCCCAGCATTTT
>.|TRBJ1-2|TRBV7-2|.
CASSLGGANYGYTF
TGTGCCAGCAGCTTAGGAGGAGCTAACTATGGCTACACCTTC
>.|TRBJ2-7|TRBV19|.
CASSTGLSYEQYF
TGTGCCAGTAGTACCGGACTTAGCTACGAGCAGTACTTC
>.|TRBJ1-1|TRBV7-9|.
CASSFTVTEAFF
TGTGCCAGCAGCTTTACAGTCACTGAAGCTTTCTTT
>.|TRBJ2-2|TRBV30|.
CAWSSTAIGELFF
TGTGCCTGGAGTTCAACAGCTATCGGGGAGCTGTTTTTT
>.|TRBJ1-3|TRBV5-4|.
CASSFSPASSGNTIYF
TGTGCCAGCAGCTTTTCCCCCGCCAGCTCTGGAAACACCATATATTTT
>.|TRBJ1-6|TRBV6-5|.
CASTKRGGVSPLHF
TGTGCCAGCACCAAACGGGGGGGCGTTTCACCCCTCCACTTT
>TRBD1|TRBJ1-1|TRBV19|few
CATRQGYTEAFF
TGTGCCACTAGACAGGGGTATACTGAAGCTTTCTTT
>.|TRBJ2-3|TRBV2|once
CARGGDTQYF
TGTGCCAGGGGGGGAGATACGCAGTATTTT
>TRBD2|TRBJ2-3|TRBV5-4|.
CASSLRGNTDTQYF
TGTGCCAGCAGCCTGCGGGGGAACACAGATACGCAGTATTTT
>.|TRBJ1-2|TRBV7-2|few
CASRIEGTTNYGYTF
TGTGCCAGCAGGATTGAGGGTACCACTAACTATGGCTACACCTTC
>.|TRBJ1-4|TRBV29-1|few
CSVGPSYEKLFF
TGCAGCGTTGGTCCCAGTTATGAAAAACTGTTTTTT
>.|TRBJ2-7|TRBV11-3|.
CASSWNPTGISYEQYF
TGTGCCAGCAGCTGGAACCCGACAGGAATCTCCTACGAGCAGTACTTC
>.|TRBJ2-7|TRBV2|.
CATMRLTTSYEQYF
TGTGCCACAATGAGACTGACCACTTCCTACGAGCAGTACTTC
>TRBD1|TRBJ1-5|TRBV7-8|.
CASSLQGENNQPQHF
TGTGCCAGCAGCCTACAGGGGGAAAACAATCAGCCCCAGCATTTT
>.|TRBJ2-5|TRBV25-1|.
CASSVEQETQYF
TGTGCCAGCAGTGTTGAGCAAGAGACCCAGTACTTC
>TRBD2|TRBJ2-1|TRBV19|.
CASRLLASGPFGEQFF
TGTGCCAGTAGGCTCCTTGCTAGCGGGCCTTTCGGGGAGCAGTTCTTC
>.|TRBJ2-3|TRBV5-1|.
CASSLFPGSSYTQYF
TGCGCCAGCAGCTTGTTCCCGGGGAGCTCATATACGCAGTATTTT
>TRBD1|TRBJ2-1|TRBV23-1|.
CASRTGGCYNEQFF
TGCGCCAGCAGGACAGGGGGCTGTTACAATGAGCAGTTCTTC
>.|TRBJ1-1|TRBV14|.
CASSLGNLAEAFF
TGTGCCAGCAGCCTGGGCAATTTGGCTGAAGCTTTCTTT
>TRBD1|TRBJ2-7|TRBV4-2|.
CASSQVGAGTGKTYEQYF
TGTGCCAGCAGCCAAGTTGGGGCCGGGACAGGGAAGACCTACGAGCAGTACTTC
>.|TRBJ1-1|TRBV9|.
CASSAQRGEAFF
TGTGCCAGCAGCGCGCAAAGGGGAGAAGCTTTCTTT
>TRBD2|TRBJ2-7|TRBV4-1|.
CASSQSSGVSYEQYF
TGCGCCAGCAGCCAATCTAGCGGGGTTTCCTACGAGCAGTACTTC
>TRBD2|TRBJ2-3|TRBV2|.
CASRGLATKTMYF
TGTGCCAGCAGGGGACTAGCGACGAAAACGATGTATTTT
>.|TRBJ2-7|TRBV9|.
CASSVGGSAYEQYF
TGTGCCAGCAGCGTAGGAGGGTCGGCCTACGAGCAGTACTTC
>.|TRBJ2-7|TRBV6-7|.
CASSYSRPGGDYEQYF
TGTGCCAGCAGTTACTCTAGACCCGGAGGGGACTACGAGCAGTACTTC
>.|TRBJ1-4|TRBV28|.
CASSPRTATAEKLFF
TGTGCCAGCAGCCCCCGGACTGCCACCGCGGAAAAACTGTTTTTT
>TRBD1|TRBJ1-4|TRBV15|.
CATSRTGDNEKLFF
TGTGCCACCAGCCGAACAGGGGATAATGAAAAACTGTTTTTT
>TRBD1|TRBJ2-7|TRBV7-9|.
CASSLTGTDYEQYF
TGTGCCAGCAGCTTAACCGGGACAGACTACGAGCAGTACTTC
>TRBD1|TRBJ2-5|TRBV28|.
CASSSDRGETQYF
TGTGCCAGCAGTTCTGACAGGGGAGAGACCCAGTACTTC
>TRBD2|TRBJ2-5|TRBV9|.
CASSRLTSDGGTQYF
TGTGCCAGCAGTCGTTTGACTAGCGATGGGGGGACCCAGTACTTC
>TRBD1|TRBJ2-5|TRBV18|.
CASSPPDREWETQYF
TGTGCCAGCTCACCACCGGACAGGGAATGGGAGACCCAGTACTTC
>.|TRBJ2-2|TRBV6-5|.
CASSYETGELFF
TGTGCCAGCAGTTACGAGACCGGGGAGCTGTTTTTT
>.|TRBJ2-3|TRBV30|.
CAWSPRGYTQYF
TGTGCCTGGAGCCCCCGGGGGTATACGCAGTATTTT
>.|TRBJ2-4|TRBV19|.
CASSLQKRLAKNIQYF
TGTGCCAGTAGCCTACAGAAAAGGTTAGCCAAAAACATTCAGTACTTC
>.|TRBJ2-1|TRBV18|.
CASSVGTEEGAGLGSAGDEQFF
TGTGCCAGCTCAGTCGGGACAGAAGAGGGGGCGGGACTGGGTAGCGCGGGCGATGAGCAGTTCTTC
>TRBD2|TRBJ2-7|TRBV18|few
CASSPGGSSYEQYF
TGTGCCAGCTCACCCGGCGGGAGCTCCTACGAGCAGTACTTC
>.|TRBJ1-1|TRBV7-6|.
CASSLDWTGRNTEAFF
TGTGCCAGCAGCTTGGACTGGACGGGTCGGAACACTGAAGCTTTCTTT
>.|TRBJ1-1|TRBV27|.
CASSFGGVKQNTEAFF
TGTGCCAGCAGTTTCGGAGGGGTCAAACAGAACACTGAAGCTTTCTTT
>TRBD1|TRBJ1-1|TRBV29-1|few
CSVRTGRMNTEAFF
TGCAGCGTAAGGACAGGACGCATGAACACTGAAGCTTTCTTT
>.|TRBJ2-3|TRBV7-2|.
CASSSPPSLDTQYF
TGTGCCAGCAGCTCACCTCCTAGTTTAGACACGCAGTATTTT
>TRBD2|TRBJ2-7|TRBV29-1|once
CSVTLGLAGNIRNEQYF
TGCAGCGTGACCTTAGGACTAGCGGGAAATATCAGGAACGAGCAGTACTTC
>.|TRBJ2-3|TRBV4-2|.
CASSQGAGITDTQYF
TGTGCCAGCAGCCAAGGGGCTGGAATCACAGATACGCAGTATTTT
>TRBD1|TRBJ2-2|TRBV13|.
CASSLTTGYGELFF
TGTGCCAGCAGCTTAACGACAGGGTATGGGGAGCTGTTTTTT
>TRBD1|TRBJ1-2|TRBV15|.
CATATGGASFTF
TGTGCCACTGCTACAGGGGGCGCTTCTTTCACCTTC